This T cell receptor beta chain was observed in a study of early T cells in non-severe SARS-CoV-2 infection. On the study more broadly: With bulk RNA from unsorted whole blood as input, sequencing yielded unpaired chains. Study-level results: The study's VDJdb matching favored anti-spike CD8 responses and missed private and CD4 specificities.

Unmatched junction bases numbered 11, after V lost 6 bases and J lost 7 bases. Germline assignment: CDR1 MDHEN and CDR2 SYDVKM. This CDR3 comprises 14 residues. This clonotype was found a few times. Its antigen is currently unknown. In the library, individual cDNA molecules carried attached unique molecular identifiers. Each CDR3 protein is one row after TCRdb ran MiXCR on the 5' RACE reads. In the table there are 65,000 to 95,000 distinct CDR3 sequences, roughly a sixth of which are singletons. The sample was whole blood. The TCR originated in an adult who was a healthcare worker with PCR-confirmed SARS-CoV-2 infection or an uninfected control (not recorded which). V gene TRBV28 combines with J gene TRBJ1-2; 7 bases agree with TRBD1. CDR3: CASRWTGPTGGYTF. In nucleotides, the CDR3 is TGTGCCAGCAGATGGACAGGACCAACTGGTGGCTACACCTTC.